Below are 16 T cell receptor beta chains sequenced from a single sample in a study of neoadjuvant nivolumab and ipilimumab in lung cancer. Clones were sequenced by immunoSEQ multiplex PCR, and TCRdb holds only the in-frame ones, with some missing. The table has approximately 31,000 clones, approximately 90% seen once; the top ten hold around 5%. Material: peripheral blood, obtained after neoadjuvant nivolumab, alone or with ipilimumab, at or shortly before surgery. The receptors were sampled from an adult with non-small cell lung cancer.

The rearrangement uses TRBV7-2 and TRBJ1-5; D possibly corresponds to TRBD1 (5 bases). Trimming cost V 6 bases and J 4 bases, with 7 bases left between them. CDR3 length: 12 amino acids. Germline V CDR1 and CDR2: SGHTA, FQGNSA. This CDR3 reads CASSKGNQPQHF. The DNA of the CDR3 is TGTGCCAGCAGTAAGGGGAATCAGCCCCAGCATTTT.

The genes are TRBV9 and TRBJ1-2; D is uncertain. The CDR3 is made up of 14 amino acids. V gave up 0 bases and J gave up 8 bases, with 14 bases separating them. CDR1 SGDLS and CDR2 YYNGEE come from the germline V gene. CDR3 DNA sequence: TGTGCCAGCAGCGTAGGGATCGAGGGTGCGGGCTACACCTTC. It specifies CASSVGIEGAGYTF.

The V gene is TRBV5-1, the J gene TRBJ1-1; no definite D call. CDR3 length: 14 amino acids. The germline V and J ends were trimmed by 0 bases and 5 bases, with 11 bases remaining between them. Germline V gene data show CDR1 as SGHRS and CDR2 as YFSETQ. CDR3 sequence reads: CASSLGGRETEAFF. The CDR3 DNA follows: TGCGCCAGCAGCTTGGGAGGGAGGGAGACTGAAGCTTTCTTT.

J is TRBJ2-7 and V is TRBV6-7; unclear D gene. TRBV6-7 qualifies as an ORF whose function is uncertain. This CDR3 region has 13 residues. The V gene lost 2 bases and the J gene lost 3 bases, with 8 bases spanning the gap. The CDR3 spells CASSYVSFYEQYF. In DNA form, the CDR3 reads TGTGCCAGCAGTTACGTCAGTTTCTACGAGCAGTACTTC.

This clone was seen only a few times. The V call is TRBV27, the J call TRBJ1-2, with TRBD1 matching over 10 bases. The V gene's germline CDR1 is MNHEY and CDR2 SMNVEV (reference sequence). This CDR3 spans 16 amino acids. V lost 3 bases, J lost 6 bases, and 10 bases stayed unmatched. CDR3 loop: CASSLISGTGAHGYTF. Here the CDR3 DNA reads TGTGCCAGCAGTTTGATCTCTGGGACAGGGGCTCATGGCTACACCTTC.

The chain combines TRBV2 with TRBJ1-6; a weak D match, TRBD1 (5 bases). Germline-derived CDR1 and CDR2 are SNHLY and FYNNEI. There are 15 residues in the CDR3. Trimming left V 10 bases short and J 0 bases short, with 13 bases between. The CDR3 is CATWTFLSYNSPLHF. In DNA form, the CDR3 reads TGTGCCACCTGGACATTCCTCTCCTATAATTCACCCCTCCACTTT. The whole variable domain, filled in from reference TRBV2 and TRBJ1-6, reads EPEVTQTPSHQVTQMGQEVILRCVPISNHLYFYWYRQILGQKVEFLVSFYNNEISEKSEIFDDQFSVERPDGSNFTLKIRSTKLEDSAMYFCATWTFLSYNSPLHFGNGTRLTVT.

The rearrangement uses TRBV29-1 and TRBJ1-1; TRBD1 matches 10 bases. Germline assignment: CDR1 SQVTM and CDR2 ANQGSEA. The CDR3 extends over 13 amino acids. Trimming took 4 bases from V and 5 from J; bases not matched to a gene: 4. The CDR3 region has the DNA TGCAGCGTTGCTGGACAGGGGGAGACTGAAGCTTTCTTT. This codes for CSVAGQGETEAFF. The variable domain in full, completed from reference TRBV29-1 and TRBJ1-1, reads SAVISQKPSRDICQRGTSLTIQCQVDSQVTMMFWYRQQPGQSLTLIATANQGSEATYESGFVIDKFPISRPNLTFSTLTVSNMSPEDSSIYLCSVAGQGETEAFFGQGTRLTVV.

The chain links TRBV19 to TRBJ1-4; 10 nucleotides agree with TRBD1. This CDR3 comprises 14 residues. J was trimmed by 7 bases and V by 6 bases; bases with no gene match: 5. Per the germline V gene, CDR1 is LNHDA and CDR2 is SQIVND (reference sequence). CDR3 protein: CASRDRGRVEKLFF. As DNA, the CDR3 is TGTGCCAGTAGAGACAGGGGGCGAGTTGAAAAACTGTTTTTT. Using reference TRBV19 and TRBJ1-4 for the parts outside the CDR3, the full variable domain is DGGITQSPKYLFRKEGQNVTLSCEQNLNHDAMYWYRQDPGQGLRLIYYSQIVNDFQKGDIAEGYSVSREKKESFPLTVTSAQKNPTAFYLCASRDRGRVEKLFFGSGTQLSVL.

The rearrangement joins TRBV29-1 to TRBJ1-2, with 7 positions matching TRBD1. The germline V gene encodes CDR1 SQVTM and CDR2 ANQGSEA. This CDR3 comprises 14 residues. V lost 6 bases to trimming and J lost 2 bases; unmatched junction nucleotides: 9. The CDR3 region has the DNA TGCAGCGTCCAGCAGAACAGGGGCAACTATGGCTACACCTTC. As protein: CSVQQNRGNYGYTF. The full variable domain, its missing parts supplied by reference TRBV29-1 and TRBJ1-2, is SAVISQKPSRDICQRGTSLTIQCQVDSQVTMMFWYRQQPGQSLTLIATANQGSEATYESGFVIDKFPISRPNLTFSTLTVSNMSPEDSSIYLCSVQQNRGNYGYTFGSGTRLTVV.

This clone is a singleton in its sample. The chain couples TRBV2 to TRBJ2-7; D gene uncertain. This CDR3 is 13 amino acids long. V lost 8 bases, J lost 1 base, and 12 bases lay in between. CDR1 and CDR2 from the germline V gene are SNHLY and FYNNEI. The CDR3 is CASVRFGSYEQYF. The CDR3 region has the DNA TGTGCCAGCGTTAGATTCGGGTCCTACGAGCAGTACTTC.

This chain uses TRBV4-2 with TRBJ1-1, with 8 bases identical to TRBD1. Germline assignment: CDR1 LGHNA and CDR2 YNFKEQ. J gave up 1 base and V 1 base, and 8 bases lay outside the gene matches. The CDR3 has 17 residues. This CDR3 is CASSQVTGAGTNTEAFF. For the CDR3, the DNA is TGTGCCAGCAGCCAAGTGACAGGGGCTGGAACGAACACTGAAGCTTTCTTT.

This rearrangement joins TRBV18 to TRBJ1-4, with 7 positions matching TRBD1. The CDR3 has 18 residues. Germline lookup yields CDR1 KGHSH and CDR2 LQKENI. V gave up 4 bases and J gave up 0 bases; unmatched junction bases: 11. The CDR3 sequence is CASSRVEDRSTTNEKLFF. Written as DNA, the CDR3 is TGTGCCAGCTCACGGGTTGAGGACAGGAGCACAACTAATGAAAAACTGTTTTTT.

This chain joins TRBV7-8 and TRBJ1-6; possibly TRBD1 for D (6 bases). This CDR3 is 13 amino acids long. Germline V gene lookup returns CDR1 SGHVS and CDR2 FQNEAQ. CDR3 residues: CATSQGRNSPLHF. In DNA form, the CDR3 reads TGTGCTACTAGCCAGGGGCGTAATTCACCCCTCCACTTT. The variable domain in full, completed from reference TRBV7-8 and TRBJ1-6, reads GAGVSQSPRYKVAKRGQDVALRCDPISGHVSLFWYQQALGQGPEFLTYFQNEAQLDKSGLPSDRFFAERPEGSVSTLKIQRTQQEDSAVYLCATSQGRNSPLHFGNGTRLTVT.

The rearrangement uses TRBV7-2 and TRBJ2-3, with 7 bases that match TRBD1. The CDR3 runs 13 residues. In germline, CDR1 is SGHTA, CDR2 FQGNSA. Trimming took 5 bases from V and 5 from J; bases not matched to a gene: 4. The DNA for the CDR3 is TGTGCCAGCAGCCGGACAGGTATAGATACGCAGTATTTT. As protein: CASSRTGIDTQYF.

The chain links TRBV4-1 to TRBJ1-5; 8 nucleotides line up with TRBD1. The V and J ends lost 4 bases and 6 bases, in that order; junction bases with no gene match: 11. This CDR3 contains 16 residues. CDR1 is MGHRA, CDR2 YSYEKL, per germline. DNA of the CDR3: TGCGCCAGCAGCCCGACTTGGACAGGGCTTACTCAGCCCCAGCATTTT. Translating gives CASSPTWTGLTQPQHF.

The chain recombines TRBV6-5 with TRBJ2-3; D is unresolved. The germline V gene has CDR1 MNHEY and CDR2 SVGAGI. V dropped 10 bases and J dropped 4 bases, with 15 bases sitting between them. The CDR3 length is 13 residues. The CDR3 loop is CATLLSGSDTQYF. The CDR3 region has the DNA TGTGCCACCTTGCTGAGTGGTTCAGATACGCAGTATTTT.